Below, 2 T cell receptor beta chains from the same sample are listed, as sequenced in a study of blood T cell repertoires in COVID-19. The protocol was immunoSEQ multiplex PCR, while the TCRdb copy is restricted to in-frame clones and leaves out a portion. The table shows 200,000 or so clones, with around four fifths occurring only once. The sample consisted of peripheral blood. These receptors all come from a human donor with acute or convalescent COVID-19. The donor label of this sample is uncertain.

This chain connects TRBV5-6 to TRBJ2-7; 7 bases match TRBD1. CDR3 length: 14 amino acids. CDR1 and CDR2 from the germline V gene are SGHDT and YYEEEE. V was clipped by 2 bases and J by 3 bases; unmatched bases: 5. Here the CDR3 DNA reads TGTGCCAGCAGCTTACAGGGGATGGGCTACGAGCAGTACTTC. It translates to CASSLQGMGYEQYF.

The V and J genes are TRBV14 and TRBJ1-1, with D perhaps matching TRBD1 (5 bases). Looked up from germline, CDR1 is SGHDN and CDR2 is FVKESK. The V end was cut by 6 bases, the J end by 3 bases, with 17 bases between. CDR3 length: 15 amino acids. The CDR3 protein is CASSPVRGSDTEAFF. For the CDR3, the DNA is TGTGCCAGCAGTCCCGTTAGGGGTTCGGACACTGAAGCTTTCTTT.